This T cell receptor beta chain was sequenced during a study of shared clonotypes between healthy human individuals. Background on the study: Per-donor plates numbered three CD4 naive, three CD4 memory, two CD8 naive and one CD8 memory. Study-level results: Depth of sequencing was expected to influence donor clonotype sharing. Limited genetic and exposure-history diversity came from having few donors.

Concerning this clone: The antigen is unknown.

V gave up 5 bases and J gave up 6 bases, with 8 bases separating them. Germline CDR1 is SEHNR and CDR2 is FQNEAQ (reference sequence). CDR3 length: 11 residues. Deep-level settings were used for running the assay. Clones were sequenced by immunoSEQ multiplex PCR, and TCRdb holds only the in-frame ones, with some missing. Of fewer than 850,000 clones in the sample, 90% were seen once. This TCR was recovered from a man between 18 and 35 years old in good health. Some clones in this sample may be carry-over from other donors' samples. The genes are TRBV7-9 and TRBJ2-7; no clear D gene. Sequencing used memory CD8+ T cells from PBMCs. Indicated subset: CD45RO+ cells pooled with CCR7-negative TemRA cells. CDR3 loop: CASSPVSEQYF. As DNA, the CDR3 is TGTGCCAGCAGCCCGGTGAGCGAGCAGTACTTC.